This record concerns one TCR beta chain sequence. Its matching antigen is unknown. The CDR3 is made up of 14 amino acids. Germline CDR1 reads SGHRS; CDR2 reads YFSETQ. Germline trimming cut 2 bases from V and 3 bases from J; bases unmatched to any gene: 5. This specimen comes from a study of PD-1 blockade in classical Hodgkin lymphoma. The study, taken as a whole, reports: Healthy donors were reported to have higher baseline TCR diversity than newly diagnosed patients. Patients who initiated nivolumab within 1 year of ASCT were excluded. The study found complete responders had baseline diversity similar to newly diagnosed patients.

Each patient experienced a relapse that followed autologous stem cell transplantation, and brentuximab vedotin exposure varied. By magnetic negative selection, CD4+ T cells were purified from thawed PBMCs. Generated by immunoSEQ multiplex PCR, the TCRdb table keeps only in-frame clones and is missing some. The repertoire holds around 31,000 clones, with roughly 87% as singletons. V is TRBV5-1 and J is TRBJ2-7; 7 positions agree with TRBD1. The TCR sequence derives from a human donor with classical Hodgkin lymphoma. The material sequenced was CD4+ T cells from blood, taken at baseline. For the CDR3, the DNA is TGCGCCAGCAGCTTACGACAGGGTGGCTACGAGCAGTACTTC. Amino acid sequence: CASSLRQGGYEQYF. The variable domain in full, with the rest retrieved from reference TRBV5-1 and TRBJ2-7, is KAGVTQTPRYLIKTRGQQVTLSCSPISGHRSVSWYQQTPGQGLQFLFEYFSETQRNKGNFPGRFSGRQFSNSRSEMNVSTLELGDSALYLCASSLRQGGYEQYFGPGTRLTVT.